These 28 T cell receptor beta chains were sequenced from one sample in a study of T-cell memory formation after mild COVID-19. TCRdb recomputed calls from the 5' RACE reads with MiXCR, one row per CDR3 protein. This table has about 180,000 distinct CDR3 sequences, 16% appearing once. The sample taken for sequencing was PBMCs or a T cell subset sorted from them (not recorded which). The origin of the receptors is an adult woman who had mild COVID-19 (a few samples of this study predate the infection). Cell type and time point are not known.

This clonotype was seen a few times. The chain carries TRBV20-1 and TRBJ1-5; TRBD1 matches 7 bases. This CDR3 region has 14 residues. Looked up from germline, CDR1 is DFQATT and CDR2 is SNEGSKA (reference sequence). The V segment lost 6 bases and the J segment 5 bases; nucleotides outside the gene matches: 10. Written as DNA, the CDR3 is TGCAGTGCACTGTCCGGGACAGCTTATCAGCCCCAGCATTTT. Translated: CSALSGTAYQPQHF.

The chain joins TRBV5-4 to TRBJ2-7, with D unclear. Trimming removed 4 bases at V and 6 bases at J, with 14 bases between. Looked up from germline, CDR1 is SGHNT and CDR2 is YYREEE (reference sequence). CDR3 length: 13 amino acids. The CDR3 loop is CASSPDLEVEQYF. CDR3 nucleotide sequence: TGTGCCAGCAGCCCAGATTTAGAGGTCGAGCAGTACTTC.

DNA of the CDR3: TGTGCCAGCAGCCCTGAACTTTCGAATGAGCAGTTCTTC. This gives the protein CASSPELSNEQFF. This rearrangement joins TRBV7-9 to TRBJ2-1; D is unresolved. This CDR3 region has 13 residues. Between the trimmed V and J ends, which lost 5 bases and 7 bases, there was a span of 12 bases. Germline V gene lookup returns CDR1 SEHNR and CDR2 FQNEAQ (reference sequence). The complete variable domain, with remaining parts taken from reference TRBV7-9 and TRBJ2-1, reads DTGVSQNPRHKITKRGQNVTFRCDPISEHNRLYWYRQTLGQGPEFLTYFQNEAQLEKSRLLSDRFSAERPKGSFSTLEIQRTEQGDSAMYLCASSPELSNEQFFGPGTRLTVL.

The gene calls are TRBV5-1 and TRBJ1-5; D might be TRBD1 (6 bases). The CDR3 consists of 13 residues. Germline V gives CDR1 SGHRS, CDR2 YFSETQ. The V end was cut by 5 bases, the J end by 5 bases, with 11 bases between. The CDR3 sequence is CASRPGVDQPQHF. CDR3 nucleotide sequence: TGCGCCAGCAGGCCAGGGGTGGATCAGCCCCAGCATTTT.

The V call is TRBV29-1, the J call TRBJ2-1; 10 bases agree with TRBD2. The J segment lost 14 bases and the V segment lost 5 bases, leaving 24 bases of the junction unmatched. This CDR3 is 17 amino acids long. Germline V lookup: CDR1 SQVTM, CDR2 ANQGSEA. CDR3 DNA sequence: TGCAGCGTTTCGGCCCGAACCGGGACTAGCGTTCCCGCGTGGGAGTTCTTC. Its protein is CSVSARTGTSVPAWEFF.

The chain uses TRBV7-9 and TRBJ1-4; D might be TRBD1 (6 bases). The V end lost 4 bases, the J end lost 8 bases, and 11 bases lay between the germline ends. The germline V gene encodes CDR1 SEHNR and CDR2 FQNEAQ (reference sequence). The CDR3 is 13 amino acids. CDR3 loop: CASSSQGWEKLFF. The CDR3 region has the DNA TGTGCCAGCAGCTCACAGGGTTGGGAAAAACTGTTTTTT.

This clonotype was found a few times. The chain couples TRBV15 to TRBJ2-5; D remains unclear. CDR1 and CDR2 from the germline V gene are LNHNV and YYDKDF (reference sequence). Trimming removed 1 base at V and 1 base at J, with 13 bases between. The CDR3 length is 16 residues. CDR3 region: CATSRAVVQRQETQYF. CDR3 in DNA: TGTGCCACCAGCAGAGCGGTTGTTCAGCGCCAAGAGACCCAGTACTTC.

The rearrangement links TRBV20-1 to TRBJ2-6; 8 bases line up with TRBD1. The V gene's germline CDR1 is DFQATT and CDR2 SNEGSKA (reference sequence). V shed 1 base, J shed 1 base, and the junction held 3 bases outside the gene matches. This CDR3 spans 16 amino acids. In DNA form, the CDR3 reads TGCAGTGCTAGAGGGGGGACAGGTTCTGGGGCCAACGTCCTGACTTTC. It specifies CSARGGTGSGANVLTF.

This clonotype was detected a few times. This chain links TRBV5-1 with TRBJ1-1; possible D gene TRBD1, 5 bases. This CDR3 spans 15 amino acids. From germline, CDR1 is SGHRS and CDR2 YFSETQ. V shed 0 bases and J shed 0 bases, with 9 bases lying between them. This CDR3 is CASSLEADMNTEAFF. The DNA for the CDR3 is TGCGCCAGCAGCTTGGAGGCGGACATGAACACTGAAGCTTTCTTT.

This clonotype was picked up one time. The V gene is TRBV6-2 or TRBV6-3, the J gene TRBJ1-5; 8 nucleotides line up with TRBD1. J was trimmed by 2 bases and V by 2 bases; bases with no gene match: 14. The CDR3 runs 19 residues. Germline CDR1 reads MNHEY; CDR2 reads SVGEGT. Here the CDR3 DNA reads TGTGCCAGCAGTTACCCACCTATCAGGGGGCTCCCTCGCAATCAGCCCCAGCATTTT. This sequence encodes CASSYPPIRGLPRNQPQHF.

V gene TRBV7-9 combines with J gene TRBJ1-2; TRBD1 matches at 10 bases. Germline lookup yields CDR1 SEHNR and CDR2 FQNEAQ (reference sequence). The CDR3 covers 14 residues. J was trimmed by 8 bases and V by 5 bases; bases with no gene match: 8. The CDR3 DNA is TGTGCCAGCAGCAACACCGGGACAGGGGTCGGCTACACCTTC. Amino acids: CASSNTGTGVGYTF.

This rearrangement joins TRBV2 to TRBJ1-1; 7 bases agree with TRBD1. The CDR3 loop spans 17 amino acids. V shed 10 bases and J 0 bases; nucleotides not matched to a gene: 17. Germline V gene lookup returns CDR1 SNHLY and CDR2 FYNNEI. CDR3 nucleotides: TGTGCCACCCTAAGGGGTCCGGGACAGTTAATGAACACTGAAGCTTTCTTT. This encodes CATLRGPGQLMNTEAFF. The complete variable domain, with remaining parts taken from reference TRBV2 and TRBJ1-1, reads EPEVTQTPSHQVTQMGQEVILRCVPISNHLYFYWYRQILGQKVEFLVSFYNNEISEKSEIFDDQFSVERPDGSNFTLKIRSTKLEDSAMYFCATLRGPGQLMNTEAFFGQGTRLTVV.

This clonotype showed up many times. The rearrangement uses TRBV9 and TRBJ2-5; tentatively, D is TRBD2 (6 bases). This CDR3 has 15 residues. The germline V gene encodes CDR1 SGDLS and CDR2 YYNGEE. With 0 bases removed from V and 5 bases from J, the gap between germline ends came to 14 bases. Here the CDR3 DNA reads TGTGCCAGCAGCGTAGTTGGCGGGATCAGGGAGACCCAGTACTTC. It specifies CASSVVGGIRETQYF.

This clonotype has a count of ten or more. CDR3 sequence reads: CASSLDLAGPSYEQYF. Written as DNA, the CDR3 is TGTGCCAGCAGCTTAGACTTGGCAGGCCCCTCTTACGAGCAGTACTTC. V usage is TRBV7-2 and J usage is TRBJ2-7; no reliable D call. Germline V gene sequence: CDR1 SGHTA, CDR2 FQGNSA. Deletions cut 1 base from V and 4 bases from J, with 17 bases between. The CDR3 has 16 residues.

The chain carries TRBV11-3 and TRBJ2-7; D is undetermined. In germline, CDR1 is SGHNT, CDR2 YENEEA. Trimming took off 4 bases at V and 5 bases at J, with 15 bases between the two ends. The CDR3 has 14 residues. The CDR3 loop is CASSSSGRPHEQYF. The CDR3 nucleotides are TGTGCCAGCAGCTCGTCGGGCAGGCCCCACGAGCAGTACTTC.

This clonotype has a count of ten or more. V is TRBV7-2 and J is TRBJ2-3; D is unresolved. Germline lookup yields CDR1 SGHTA and CDR2 FQGNSA. The V end was cut by 1 base, the J end by 2 bases, with 10 bases between. There are 15 residues in the CDR3. The chain's CDR3 is CASSLGLAATDTQYF. The CDR3, as DNA: TGTGCCAGCAGCTTAGGTTTGGCGGCCACAGATACGCAGTATTTT.

This clonotype was found once. The V and J genes are TRBV12-3 or TRBV12-4 and TRBJ1-1; D is unresolved. Trimming pared 6 bases from V and 10 bases from J, leaving 15 bases between. CDR3 length: 12 residues. CDR3 sequence: CASSLPRRGAFF. The CDR3 nucleotides are TGTGCCAGCAGCCTACCAAGGCGGGGAGCTTTCTTT.

This clonotype was seen a handful of times. This chain links TRBV5-1 with TRBJ2-2; TRBD2 is a possible D gene (5 bases). The germline V gene has CDR1 SGHRS and CDR2 YFSETQ. The V end lost 1 base, the J end lost 7 bases, and 11 bases lay between the germline ends. The CDR3 loop spans 14 amino acids. The CDR3 DNA follows: TGCGCCAGCAGCTTGTGGACTGGTGGCGGGGAGCTGTTTTTT. It translates to CASSLWTGGGELFF.

This clonotype has more than one count but fewer than ten. This chain uses TRBV12-3 or TRBV12-4 with TRBJ2-1, with 8 positions matching TRBD2. CDR3 length: 17 residues. Germline trimming cut 6 bases from V and 6 bases from J; bases unmatched to any gene: 16. CDR3 protein: CASRFRVRGGPGNEQFF. The CDR3 DNA sequence: TGTGCCAGCAGATTCCGAGTTCGGGGGGGTCCGGGCAATGAGCAGTTCTTC.

This clonotype was seen repeatedly, ten times or more. The chain couples TRBV5-1 to TRBJ2-7, with TRBD2 matching over 8 bases. CDR1 is SGHRS and CDR2 is YFSETQ in the germline V gene. V lost 4 bases and J lost 0; bases outside the gene matches: 6. This CDR3 spans 15 amino acids. DNA of the CDR3: TGCGCCAGCAGCATGATAGCGGGGAGCTCCTACGAGCAGTACTTC. Protein product: CASSMIAGSSYEQYF.

This rearrangement joins TRBV30 to TRBJ1-5; TRBD1 might be the D (6 bases). Germline CDR1 reads GTSNPN; CDR2 reads SVGIG (reference sequence). The ends were cut back, 0 bases at V and 6 bases at J, with 9 bases in the middle. This CDR3 region has 13 residues. CDR3 in DNA: TGTGCCTGGAGTGTAGGGGGGACTCAGCCCCAGCATTTT. This encodes CAWSVGGTQPQHF.

The rearrangement links TRBV5-4 to TRBJ2-7, with 8 bases identical to TRBD2. The V gene end was trimmed by 4 bases and the J gene end by 7 bases; junction bases not matched to a gene: 4. CDR1 and CDR2 from the germline V gene are SGHNT and YYREEE (reference sequence). This CDR3 has 12 residues. DNA of the CDR3: TGTGCCAGCAGCCCGGGGGGGAAGGAGCAGTACTTC. It is translated as CASSPGGKEQYF.

This clonotype was observed a handful of times. This chain joins TRBV3-1 and TRBJ1-5, with D possibly matching TRBD1 (6 bases). In germline, CDR1 is LGHDT, CDR2 YNNKEL (reference sequence). Between the trimmed V and J ends, which lost 1 base and 6 bases, there was a span of 10 bases. This CDR3 region has 14 residues. The CDR3 DNA reads as TGTGCCAGCAGCCAAGCGGGGGCTACTCAGCCCCAGCATTTT. As protein: CASSQAGATQPQHF.

This clonotype was counted between two and nine times. The chain uses TRBV20-1 and TRBJ2-1, with TRBD1 identical over 7 bases. V was pared by 1 base and J by 3 bases, with 3 bases of the junction left unmatched. Germline values: CDR1 DFQATT, CDR2 SNEGSKA (reference sequence). CDR3 length equals 14 residues. The CDR3: CSARAPGGYNEQFF. Written as DNA, the CDR3 is TGCAGTGCTAGAGCCCCAGGGGGCTACAATGAGCAGTTCTTC.

This clonotype was detected ten times or more. The chain is built from TRBV3-1 and TRBJ2-3; D ambiguous. The ends were cut back, 4 bases at V and 1 base at J, with 6 bases in the middle. The CDR3 covers 13 residues. In germline, CDR1 is LGHDT, CDR2 YNNKEL (reference sequence). This chain's CDR3 is CASSPTRTDTQYF. In nucleotides, the CDR3 is TGTGCCAGCAGCCCGACCCGCACAGATACGCAGTATTTT.

This clonotype has more than one count but fewer than ten. This sequence joins TRBV7-9 and TRBJ2-1; TRBD1 is a possible D gene (5 bases). The CDR3 has 12 amino acids. Trimming took 3 bases from V and 8 from J, leaving 8 bases between them. From germline, CDR1 is SEHNR and CDR2 FQNEAQ (reference sequence). CDR3 DNA: TGTGCCAGCAGCTTGGAAGGGGATGAGCAGTTCTTC. Translated, it gives CASSLEGDEQFF.

The chain links TRBV14 to TRBJ1-1, with D maybe TRBD1 (6 bases). Trimming removed 4 bases at V and 4 bases at J, with 19 bases between. CDR1 is SGHDN and CDR2 is FVKESK in the germline V gene. CDR3 length: 16 residues. The CDR3 sequence: CASSPSQGIRSTEAFF. As DNA, the CDR3 is TGTGCCAGCAGCCCATCACAGGGAATAAGGAGCACTGAAGCTTTCTTT. The whole variable domain, filled in from reference TRBV14 and TRBJ1-1, reads EAGVTQFPSHSVIEKGQTVTLRCDPISGHDNLYWYRRVMGKEIKFLLHFVKESKQDESGMPNNRFLAERTGGTYSTLKVQPAELEDSGVYFCASSPSQGIRSTEAFFGQGTRLTVV.

V and J are TRBV12-3 or TRBV12-4 and TRBJ2-7; D unclear. Trimming pared 0 bases from V and 4 bases from J, leaving 16 bases between. CDR3 length: 16 amino acids. The CDR3 protein is CASSLAPVRRGYEQYF. The DNA for the CDR3 is TGTGCCAGCAGTTTAGCGCCGGTTCGGAGAGGATACGAGCAGTACTTC.